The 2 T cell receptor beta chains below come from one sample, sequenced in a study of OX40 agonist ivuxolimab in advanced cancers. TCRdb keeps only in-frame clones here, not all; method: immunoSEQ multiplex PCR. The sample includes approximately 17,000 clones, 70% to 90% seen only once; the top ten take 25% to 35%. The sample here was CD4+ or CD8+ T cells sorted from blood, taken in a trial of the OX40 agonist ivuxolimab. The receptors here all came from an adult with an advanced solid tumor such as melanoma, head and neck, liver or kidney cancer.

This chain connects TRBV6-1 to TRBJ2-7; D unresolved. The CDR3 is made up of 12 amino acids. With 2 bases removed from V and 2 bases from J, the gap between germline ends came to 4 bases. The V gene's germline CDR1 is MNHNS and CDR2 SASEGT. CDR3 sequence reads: CASSEQAYEQYF. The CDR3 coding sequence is TGTGCCAGCAGTGAACAAGCCTACGAGCAGTACTTC.

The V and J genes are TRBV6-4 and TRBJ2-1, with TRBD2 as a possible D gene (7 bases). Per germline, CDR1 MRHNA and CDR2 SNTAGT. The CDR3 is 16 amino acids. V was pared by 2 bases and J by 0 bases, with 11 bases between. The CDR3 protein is CASSDRGGGSYNEQFF. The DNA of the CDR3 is TGTGCCAGCAGTGACCGGGGAGGGGGCTCCTACAATGAGCAGTTCTTC.